The T cell receptor beta chain described here comes from a study of radiotherapy plus CTLA-4 blockade in lung cancer. Study background: Of all patients, around 20% responded objectively and roughly 31% showed disease control.

The method was immunoSEQ multiplex PCR; TCRdb's version includes in-frame clones alone and lacks a portion of them. The profile shows tens of thousands of clones, roughly 78% of them singletons. Patients had chemo-refractory metastatic non-small-cell lung cancer and received focal radiation plus CTLA-4 blockade that used ipilimumab. The germline V gene encodes CDR1 MNHEY and CDR2 SVGAGI. V shed 6 bases, J shed 8 bases, and the junction held 9 bases outside the gene matches. The CDR3 is 15 residues long. This clone turned up a few times. Its target is unknown. Findings and limits, study-wide: Reportedly, early blood T cell clone dynamics best predicted response, with interferon-beta. TCR clones originating in tumors grew in number in blood after radiotherapy plus ipilimumab.

The sample in question was peripheral blood, obtained from a patient treated with radiotherapy plus ipilimumab. This clonotype originated in a human donor with non-small cell lung cancer who had a complete response to radiotherapy plus ipilimumab. V gene TRBV6-5 combines with J gene TRBJ2-1; 11 nucleotides agree with TRBD2. The DNA of the CDR3 is TGTGCCAGCAGACAACTAGCGGGAGTCCGGGATGAGCAGTTCTTC. It encodes CASRQLAGVRDEQFF.